This T cell receptor beta chain was captured by sequencing in a study of T cell repertoires in aging, cancer and after chemotherapy. Per the germline V gene, CDR1 is DFQATT and CDR2 is SNEGSKA (reference sequence). The CDR3 extends over 16 amino acids. V was clipped by 6 bases and J by 0 bases; unmatched bases: 9. Amplification of TCR beta used genomic DNA extracted from peripheral blood. A mixed TRB-A/B primer pool amplified rearranged TRB by multiplex touch-down PCR. TCRdb passed the multiplex PCR reads through MiXCR, listing each CDR3 protein once. The sample shows approximately 1,000 distinct CDR3 sequences, 25% to 30% of them seen only once.

The chain couples TRBV20-1 to TRBJ1-1; 11 bases match TRBD1. This clonotype was obtained from a human donor with a solid tumor. Sequenced sample: blood. CDR3 nucleotides: TGCAGTGCCGCCGGACAGGGGGCACCCCTGAACACTGAAGCTTTCTTT. Amino acids: CSAAGQGAPLNTEAFF.